The following is a TCR beta chain sequence with its context. The target antigen is unknown. The source of the sample is a study of blood T cells in healthy people across ages. Donor samples were obtained from healthy Caucasian individuals from Russia, aged about 6 to 90. Each sample yielded at least 6.5 million isolated PBMCs. The study's findings and limits: The fall in TCR beta diversity per million T cells was roughly linear with age.

The V end lost 2 bases, the J end lost 8 bases, and 9 bases lay between the germline ends. The length of the CDR3 is 13 residues. Germline V gene data show CDR1 as MNHNY and CDR2 as SVGAGI (reference sequence). Sample-barcoded 5' priming and a J-beta primer mix drove a second PCR of 7 to 11 cycles. Every single cDNA molecule received a tag from a template-switch adaptor with 12 random nucleotides. TCRdb passed the 5' RACE reads through MiXCR, listing each CDR3 protein once. The sample yields some 750,000 distinct CDR3 sequences, roughly 20% seen once. The sequence was obtained from a man in his sixties or seventies in good health. Material for sequencing was blood. The chain carries TRBV6-6 and TRBJ1-4; no definite D call. CDR3 sequence: CASSYDPDEKLFF. The CDR3 DNA follows: TGTGCCAGCAGTTACGATCCGGACGAAAAACTGTTTTTT.